Below, 3 T cell receptor beta chains from the same sample are listed, as sequenced in a study of cytomegalovirus exposure and HLA in healthy donors. PCR used 60 Vbeta primers and 13 Jbeta primers. Only in-frame clones appear in the TCRdb table, and some are missing; sequencing was by immunoSEQ multiplex PCR. Here the sample spans around 99,000 clones, 60% to 75% being singletons. Sequencing was done on a sample of PBMCs. The source is a man younger than 45 in good health and CMV-seronegative.

This clone was found a few times. The V call is TRBV25-1, the J call TRBJ1-1, with unresolved D. Trimming removed 6 bases at V and 1 base at J, with 9 bases between. Germline loops: CDR1 MGHDK, CDR2 SYGVNS. CDR3 length: 13 amino acids. The CDR3 reads CASRGGGNTEAFF. The CDR3 bases are TGTGCCAGCAGAGGAGGAGGGAACACTGAAGCTTTCTTT. Full variable domain (missing parts from reference TRBV25-1 and TRBJ1-1): EADIYQTPRYLVIGTGKKITLECSQTMGHDKMYWYQQDPGMELHLIHYSYGVNSTEKGDLSSESTVSRIRTEHFPLTLESARPSHTSQYLCASRGGGNTEAFFGQGTRLTVV.

Only a few counts were recorded for this clone. V usage is TRBV5-6 and J usage is TRBJ1-2; D is undetermined. Germline V gene sequence: CDR1 SGHDT, CDR2 YYEEEE. CDR3 length: 11 amino acids. The ends were cut back, 3 bases at V and 8 bases at J, with 8 bases in the middle. Here the CDR3 reads CASSSFQGYTF. As DNA, the CDR3 is TGTGCCAGCAGCTCTTTCCAGGGCTACACCTTC.

Here the CDR3 DNA reads TGTGCCAGCAGCTTAAAAATGGGGGGTACCGATACGCAGTATTTT. Its translation: CASSLKMGGTDTQYF. This chain uses TRBV7-3 with TRBJ2-3; maybe TRBD2 (6 bases). The germline V gene has CDR1 SGHTA and CDR2 FQGTGA. The ends were cut back, 1 base at V and 6 bases at J, with 14 bases in the middle. The CDR3 consists of 15 residues.